The rows below give T cell receptor beta chains drawn from one sample of a study of lung T cells in sarcoidosis with Löfgren's syndrome. TCRdb called the reads again in MiXCR, with one record for every CDR3 protein. Of 60,000 or so distinct CDR3 sequences detected, around 20% appear once; the ten largest clones hold about 2.5%. The specimen sequenced was CD4+ T cells from PBMCs. The receptors originated from a human donor with sarcoidosis (Löfgren's syndrome or another form), or a control subject (not recorded which). The CDR3 runs from the conserved cysteine through the conserved F or W. The D gene is left open where the match is weak. Clone size is shown for a subset of rows, as once, few, many or a class of expanded clone.

v_gene	d_gene	abundance	j_gene	CDR3nt	CDR3aa
TRBV7-2	-	few	TRBJ1-2	TGTGCCAGCAGCCCCCTCAGGGGAGGCTACACCTTC	CASSPLRGGYTF
TRBV20-1	TRBD1	many	TRBJ1-1	TGCAGTGCTGCCCGGACAGGGAACACTGAAGCTTTCTTT	CSAARTGNTEAFF
TRBV6-6	TRBD1	many	TRBJ1-1	TGTGCCAGCAGTTACTCGTGGGTGGGACAGTTGAACACTGAAGCTTTCTTT	CASSYSWVGQLNTEAFF
TRBV20-1	-	many	TRBJ1-6	TGCAGTGCTAGTCTTTCAACCAATTCACCCCTCCACTTT	CSASLSTNSPLHF
TRBV20-1	-	many	TRBJ1-1	TGCAGTGCTAGGCTGGATACTGAAGCTTTCTTT	CSARLDTEAFF
TRBV5-1	-	once	TRBJ1-1	TGCGCCAGCAGCTTGGAAGTATTGAACACTGAAGCTCTCTTT	CASSLEVLNTEALF
TRBV6-1	TRBD1	many	TRBJ1-1	TGTGCCAGCAGAGCCCTTTGGGCCAGGGGGCAGAACACTGAAGCTTTCTTT	CASRALWARGQNTEAFF
TRBV7-2	-	many	TRBJ2-1	TGTGCCAGCAGCTTGACCCTCGTGAATGAGCAGTTCTTC	CASSLTLVNEQFF
TRBV5-1	-	many	TRBJ1-1	TGCGCCAGCAGGGAGGCAAGGATGAACACTGAAGCTTTCTTT	CASREARMNTEAFF
TRBV3-1	-	few	TRBJ2-3	TGTGCCAGCAGCCGCCTGCAGGAGAACACAGATACGCAGTATTTT	CASSRLQENTDTQYF
TRBV28	-	-	TRBJ2-3	TGTGCCAGCAGTTCCCCAGGTTCACAGGGCACGCAGTATTTT	CASSSPGSQGTQYF